This T cell receptor beta chain appears in the sequencing data of a study of T cells in Graves' hyperthyroidism and ophthalmopathy. Study-wide results and caveats: Ophthalmopathy could be told apart from stable hyperthyroidism with a 13 V-J model. The majority of expanded thyroid clonotypes above 0.001 also appeared in blood.

V lost 0 bases to trimming and J lost 10 bases; unmatched junction nucleotides: 10. The CDR3 consists of 16 residues. Looked up from germline, CDR1 is LNHNV and CDR2 is YYDKDF (reference sequence). Comments on this clonotype: Its antigen remains unidentified.

Amplification of TCR beta CDR3 regions used RNA as the template. In the first-round RT-PCR of the TCR CDR3, the HTBI primer set was used. TCRdb redid the calling of the multiplex PCR reads with MiXCR, one entry per CDR3 protein. The data show hundreds of thousands of distinct CDR3 sequences, with 35% to 55% seen just once and roughly 8.2% held by the top ten. Patients were aged 18 to 65, had disease duration under 2 months, and had newly diagnosed hyperthyroidism. The chain links TRBV15 to TRBJ1-5; the match to TRBD1 covers 9 bases. This receptor was obtained from a woman in her late teens or twenties with Graves' hyperthyroidism. The specimen was peripheral blood or thyroid tissue (not recorded which). The CDR3 nucleotides read TGTGCCACCAGCAGAGATCGAGGGGACAGGGTCCATCCCCAGCATTTT. Encoded protein: CATSRDRGDRVHPQHF.